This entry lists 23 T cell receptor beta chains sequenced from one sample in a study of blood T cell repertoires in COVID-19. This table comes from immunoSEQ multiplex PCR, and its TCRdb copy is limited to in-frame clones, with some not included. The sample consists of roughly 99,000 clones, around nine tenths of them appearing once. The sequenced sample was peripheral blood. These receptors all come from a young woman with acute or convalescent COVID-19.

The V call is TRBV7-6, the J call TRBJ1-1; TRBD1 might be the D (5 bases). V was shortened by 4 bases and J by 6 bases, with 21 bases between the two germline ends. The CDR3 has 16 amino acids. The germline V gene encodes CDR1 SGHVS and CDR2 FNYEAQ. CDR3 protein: CASSSFIQGGLAEAFF. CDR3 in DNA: TGTGCCAGCAGCTCCTTCATCCAGGGTGGTTTGGCTGAAGCTTTCTTT.

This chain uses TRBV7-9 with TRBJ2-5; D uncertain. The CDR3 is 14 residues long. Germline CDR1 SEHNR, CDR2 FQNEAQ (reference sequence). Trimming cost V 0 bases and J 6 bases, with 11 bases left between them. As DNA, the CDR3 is TGTGCCAGCAGCTTAGCCCTAGTGGGTAAGACCCAGTACTTC. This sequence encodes CASSLALVGKTQYF.

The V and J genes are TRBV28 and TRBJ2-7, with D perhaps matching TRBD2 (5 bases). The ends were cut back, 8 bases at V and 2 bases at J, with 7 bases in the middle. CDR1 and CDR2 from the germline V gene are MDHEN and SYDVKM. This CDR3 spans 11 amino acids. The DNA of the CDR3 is TGTGCCAGCCGCGGGCCCTACGAGCAGTACTTC. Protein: CASRGPYEQYF.

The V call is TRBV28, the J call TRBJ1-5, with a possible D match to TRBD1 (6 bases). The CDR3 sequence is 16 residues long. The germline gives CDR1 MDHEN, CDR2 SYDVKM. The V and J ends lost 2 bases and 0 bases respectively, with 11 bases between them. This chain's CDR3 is CASSLPGTYSNQPQHF. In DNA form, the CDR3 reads TGTGCCAGCAGTTTACCCGGGACATATAGCAATCAGCCCCAGCATTTT.

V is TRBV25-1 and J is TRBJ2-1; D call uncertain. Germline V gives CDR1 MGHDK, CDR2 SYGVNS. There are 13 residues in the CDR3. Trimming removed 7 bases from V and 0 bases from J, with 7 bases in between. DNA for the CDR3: TGTGCCAGCACCGAGAACTCCTACAATGAGCAGTTCTTC. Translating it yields CASTENSYNEQFF.

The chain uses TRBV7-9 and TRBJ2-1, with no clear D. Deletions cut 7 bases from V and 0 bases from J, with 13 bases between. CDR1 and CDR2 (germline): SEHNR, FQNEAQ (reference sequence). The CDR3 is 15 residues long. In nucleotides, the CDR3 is TGTGCCAGCAACAGAGCAGAGGCCTCCTACAATGAGCAGTTCTTC. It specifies CASNRAEASYNEQFF.

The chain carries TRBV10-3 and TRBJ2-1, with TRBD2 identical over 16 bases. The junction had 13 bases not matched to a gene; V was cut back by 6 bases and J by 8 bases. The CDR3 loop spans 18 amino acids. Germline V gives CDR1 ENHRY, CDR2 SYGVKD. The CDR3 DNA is TGTGCCATCAGCGCGGGACTAGCGGGAGGGCCCGAACCCCATGAGCAGTTCTTC. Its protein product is CAISAGLAGGPEPHEQFF.

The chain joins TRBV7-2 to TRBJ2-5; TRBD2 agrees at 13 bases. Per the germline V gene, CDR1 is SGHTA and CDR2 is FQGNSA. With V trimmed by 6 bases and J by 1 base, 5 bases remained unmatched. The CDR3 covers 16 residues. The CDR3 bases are TGTGCCAGCAGAACTGGGACTAGCGGGACCCAAGAGACCCAGTACTTC. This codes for CASRTGTSGTQETQYF.

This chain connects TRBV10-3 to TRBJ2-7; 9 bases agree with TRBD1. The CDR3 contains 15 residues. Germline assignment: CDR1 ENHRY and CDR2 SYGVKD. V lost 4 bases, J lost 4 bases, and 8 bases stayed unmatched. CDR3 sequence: CAISGRTGDPYEQYF. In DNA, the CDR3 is TGTGCCATCAGTGGCAGGACAGGGGATCCATACGAGCAGTACTTC.

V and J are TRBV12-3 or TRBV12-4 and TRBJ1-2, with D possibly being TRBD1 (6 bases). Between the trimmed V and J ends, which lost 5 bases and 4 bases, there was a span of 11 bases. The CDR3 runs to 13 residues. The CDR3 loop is CASSLRGGYGYTF. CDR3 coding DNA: TGTGCCAGCAGTCTAAGGGGGGGCTATGGCTACACCTTC.

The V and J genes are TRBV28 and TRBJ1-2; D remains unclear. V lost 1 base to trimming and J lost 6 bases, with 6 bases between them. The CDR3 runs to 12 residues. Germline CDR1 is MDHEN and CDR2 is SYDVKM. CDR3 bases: TGTGCCAGCAGTTTATTCGCGGATGGCTACACCTTC. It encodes CASSLFADGYTF.

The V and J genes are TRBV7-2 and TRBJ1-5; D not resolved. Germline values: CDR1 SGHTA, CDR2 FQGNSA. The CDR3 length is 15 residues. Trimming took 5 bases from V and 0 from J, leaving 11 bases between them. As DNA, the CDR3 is TGTGCCAGCAGCCCGAGATATAATAGCAATCAGCCCCAGCATTTT. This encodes CASSPRYNSNQPQHF.

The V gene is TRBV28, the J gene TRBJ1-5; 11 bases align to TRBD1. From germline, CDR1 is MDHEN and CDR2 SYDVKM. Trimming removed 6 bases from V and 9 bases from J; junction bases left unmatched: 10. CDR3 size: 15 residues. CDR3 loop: CASRRTGGGQAPQHF. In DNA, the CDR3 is TGTGCCAGCAGGCGGACAGGGGGCGGCCAAGCGCCCCAGCATTTT.

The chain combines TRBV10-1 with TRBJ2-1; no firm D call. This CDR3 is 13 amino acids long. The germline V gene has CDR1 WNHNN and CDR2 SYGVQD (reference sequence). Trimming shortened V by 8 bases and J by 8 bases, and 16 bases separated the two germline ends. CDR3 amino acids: CASAGAPTDEQFF. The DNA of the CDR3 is TGCGCCAGCGCTGGAGCCCCTACGGATGAGCAGTTCTTC.

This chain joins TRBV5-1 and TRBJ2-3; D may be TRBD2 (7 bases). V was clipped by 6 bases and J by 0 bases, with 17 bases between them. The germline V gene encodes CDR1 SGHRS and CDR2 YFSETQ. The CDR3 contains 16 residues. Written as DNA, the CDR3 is TGCGCCAGCACAATGGGGGGGCGCCCAAGCACAGATACGCAGTATTTT. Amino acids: CASTMGGRPSTDTQYF. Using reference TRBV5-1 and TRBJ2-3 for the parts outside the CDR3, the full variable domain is KAGVTQTPRYLIKTRGQQVTLSCSPISGHRSVSWYQQTPGQGLQFLFEYFSETQRNKGNFPGRFSGRQFSNSRSEMNVSTLELGDSALYLCASTMGGRPSTDTQYFGPGTRLTVL.

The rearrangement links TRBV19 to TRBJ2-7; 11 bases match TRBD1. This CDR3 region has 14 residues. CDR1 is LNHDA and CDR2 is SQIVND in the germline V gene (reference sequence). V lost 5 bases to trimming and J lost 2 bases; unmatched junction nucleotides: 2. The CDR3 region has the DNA TGTGCCAGTAGTGGGGGACAGGGGGCCTACGAGCAGTACTTC. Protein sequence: CASSGGQGAYEQYF.

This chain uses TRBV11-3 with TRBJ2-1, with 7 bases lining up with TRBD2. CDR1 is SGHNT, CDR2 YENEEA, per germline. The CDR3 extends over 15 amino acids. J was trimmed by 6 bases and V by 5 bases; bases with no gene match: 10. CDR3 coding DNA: TGTGCCAGCAGCCCGACGGCCGGGGGGATCAATGAGCAGTTCTTC. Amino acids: CASSPTAGGINEQFF. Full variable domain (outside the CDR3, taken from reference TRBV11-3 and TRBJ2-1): EAGVVQSPRYKIIEKKQPVAFWCNPISGHNTLYWYLQNLGQGPELLIRYENEEAVDDSQLPKDRFSAERLKGVDSTLKIQPAELGDSAVYLCASSPTAGGINEQFFGPGTRLTVL.

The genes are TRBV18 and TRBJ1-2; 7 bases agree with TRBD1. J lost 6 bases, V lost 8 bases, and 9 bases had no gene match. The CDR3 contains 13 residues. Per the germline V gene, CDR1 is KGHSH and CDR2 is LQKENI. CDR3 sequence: CASTTGDRDGYTF. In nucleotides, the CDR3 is TGTGCCAGCACCACAGGGGATAGGGATGGCTACACCTTC.

The CDR3: CATDPGTSGGGSYNEQFF. The CDR3 nucleotides are TGTGCCACGGATCCCGGGACTAGCGGGGGGGGCTCCTACAATGAGCAGTTCTTC. The chain carries TRBV10-3 and TRBJ2-1; 16 bases agree with TRBD2. With 10 bases clipped from V and 0 bases from J, the junction kept 9 bases outside the gene matches. This CDR3 region has 18 residues. Looked up from germline, CDR1 is ENHRY and CDR2 is SYGVKD.

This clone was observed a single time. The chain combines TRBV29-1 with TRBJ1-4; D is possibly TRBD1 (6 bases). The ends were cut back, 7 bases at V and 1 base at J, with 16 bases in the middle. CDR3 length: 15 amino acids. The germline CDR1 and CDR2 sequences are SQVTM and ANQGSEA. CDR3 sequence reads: CSATPQGITNEKLFF. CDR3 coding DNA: TGCAGCGCCACACCGCAGGGGATAACTAATGAAAAACTGTTTTTT.

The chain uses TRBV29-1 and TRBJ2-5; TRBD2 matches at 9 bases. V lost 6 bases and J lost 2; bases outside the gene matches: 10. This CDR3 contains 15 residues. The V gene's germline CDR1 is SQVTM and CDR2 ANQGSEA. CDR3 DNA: TGCAGCGTAAAGCGTAGCGGGGGCTTGCAAGAGACCCAGTACTTC. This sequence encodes CSVKRSGGLQETQYF.

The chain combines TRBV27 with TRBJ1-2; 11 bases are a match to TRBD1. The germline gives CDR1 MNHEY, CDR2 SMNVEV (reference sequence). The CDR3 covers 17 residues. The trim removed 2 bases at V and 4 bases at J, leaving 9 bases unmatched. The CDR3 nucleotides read TGTGCCAGCAGTTTAGGAGGACAGGGGGCGCCTCGCTATGGCTACACCTTC. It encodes CASSLGGQGAPRYGYTF.

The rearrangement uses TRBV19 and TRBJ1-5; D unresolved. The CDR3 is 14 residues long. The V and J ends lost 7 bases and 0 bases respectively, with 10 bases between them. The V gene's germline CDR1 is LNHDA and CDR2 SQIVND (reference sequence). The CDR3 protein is CASTSRNSNQPQHF. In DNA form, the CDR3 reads TGTGCCAGTACGTCCAGGAATAGCAATCAGCCCCAGCATTTT.